These 27 T cell receptor beta chains share one sample of origin, sequenced in a study of blood T cell repertoires in COVID-19. Method: immunoSEQ multiplex PCR; TCRdb's copy keeps in-frame clones and lacks some. The sample holds 150,000 to 200,000 clones, approximately 80% seen once. Sequencing used PBMCs or T cells enriched from blood (not recorded which). These receptors originate from a man in his fifties or sixties who had recovered from COVID-19.

The J gene is TRBJ2-7, the V gene TRBV3-1 (or the pseudogene TRBV3-2), with D possibly matching TRBD1 (5 bases). Germline V CDR1 and CDR2: LGHDT, YNNKEL (reference sequence). CDR3 length: 16 amino acids. The ends were cut back, 3 bases at V and 6 bases at J, with 21 bases in the middle. The CDR3 loop reads CASSQGQGFSLIEQYF. CDR3 nucleotides: TGTGCCAGCAGCCAGGGGCAGGGATTCTCCCTAATCGAGCAGTACTTC.

The CDR3 nucleotides are TGTGCCAGCAGTTTAGGAGGAATCAATCAGCCCCAGCATTTT. Translation: CASSLGGINQPQHF. V gene TRBV28 combines with J gene TRBJ1-5; D ambiguous. V was shortened by 2 bases and J by 3 bases, with 8 bases between the two germline ends. Germline CDR1 and CDR2: MDHEN and SYDVKM. CDR3 length: 14 residues.

The chain has TRBV30 and TRBJ1-3; D is ambiguous. Between the trimmed V and J ends, which lost 0 bases and 0 bases, there was a span of 12 bases. Per the germline V gene, CDR1 is GTSNPN and CDR2 is SVGIG (reference sequence). This CDR3 is 16 amino acids long. CDR3: CAWSVRGLTSGNTIYF. DNA for the CDR3: TGTGCCTGGAGTGTTCGAGGACTGACCTCTGGAAACACCATATATTTT.

This chain uses TRBV2 with TRBJ1-2; D is undetermined. In germline, CDR1 is SNHLY, CDR2 FYNNEI. CDR3 length: 12 residues. V gave up 6 bases and J gave up 6 bases, with 11 bases separating them. CDR3 region: CASSPLPDGYTF. The CDR3, as DNA: TGTGCCAGCAGCCCCCTACCCGATGGCTACACCTTC.

V and J are TRBV5-1 and TRBJ2-1, with a weak D call TRBD1 (6 bases). Germline V gives CDR1 SGHRS, CDR2 YFSETQ. Trimming stripped 4 bases from V and 1 base from J, with 12 bases between. This CDR3 comprises 15 residues. CDR3 protein: CASSPEGGSYNEQFF. The CDR3, as DNA: TGCGCCAGCAGCCCGGAAGGGGGTTCCTACAATGAGCAGTTCTTC.

The J gene is TRBJ1-5, the V gene TRBV5-1; D might be TRBD1 (6 bases). The V end was cut by 0 bases, the J end by 5 bases, with 9 bases between. From germline, CDR1 is SGHRS and CDR2 YFSETQ. The CDR3 is made up of 14 amino acids. The CDR3 sequence is CASSLGDTHQPQHF. CDR3 DNA: TGCGCCAGCAGCTTGGGGGACACCCATCAGCCCCAGCATTTT.

CDR3 in amino acids: CASSPGPTGYGYTF. CDR3 bases: TGTGCCAGCAGCCCCGGACCAACGGGGTATGGCTACACCTTC. This chain connects TRBV7-9 to TRBJ1-2; D gene uncertain. This CDR3 region has 14 residues. Trimming removed 5 bases from V and 5 bases from J, with 15 bases in between. The germline gives CDR1 SEHNR, CDR2 FQNEAQ (reference sequence).

The rearrangement uses TRBV5-6 and TRBJ2-2; 9 bases align to TRBD1. J lost 3 bases, V lost 4 bases, and 4 bases had no gene match. The germline gives CDR1 SGHDT, CDR2 YYEEEE. The CDR3 sequence is 15 residues long. CDR3 protein: CASSTWDRDTGELFF. The CDR3 bases are TGTGCCAGCAGCACCTGGGACAGGGACACCGGGGAGCTGTTTTTT.

CDR3 DNA: TGCGCCAGCAGCCAATTTTTCCGGACAGGTGAAGCTTTCTTT. This translates into CASSQFFRTGEAFF. V gene TRBV4-1 combines with J gene TRBJ1-1; TRBD1 agrees at 7 bases. V trimming: 2 bases; J trimming: 7 bases; junction bases outside the gene matches: 7. The CDR3 extends over 14 amino acids. Germline V CDR1 and CDR2: MGHRA, YSYEKL.

The chain links TRBV12-3 or TRBV12-4 to TRBJ2-3; D uncertain. V shed 5 bases and J shed 3 bases, with 3 bases lying between them. This CDR3 comprises 11 residues. The CDR3 DNA follows: TGTGCCAGCAGTGAGACAGATACGCAGTATTTT. Translated, it gives CASSETDTQYF.

This chain uses TRBV5-1 with TRBJ1-2; D is undetermined. The CDR3 runs to 18 residues. V gave up 4 bases and J gave up 6 bases, with 28 bases separating them. Germline CDR1 and CDR2: SGHRS and YFSETQ. The CDR3 DNA reads as TGCGCCAGCAGCCAACGGACCCCCGGGTCTCCGGGAGGGAATGGCTACACCTTC. Residues: CASSQRTPGSPGGNGYTF.

V usage is TRBV6-1 and J usage is TRBJ1-1; tentatively, D is TRBD1 (6 bases). Trimming removed 0 bases from V and 2 bases from J, with 10 bases in between. Germline V gene sequence: CDR1 MNHNS, CDR2 SASEGT. The CDR3 is made up of 15 amino acids. The chain's CDR3 is CASSEAAGVNTEAFF. CDR3 sequence (DNA): TGTGCCAGCAGTGAAGCGGCAGGGGTCAACACTGAAGCTTTCTTT.

This clone was counted between two and nine times. The chain is built from TRBV5-6 and TRBJ2-5; 7 positions match TRBD1. Germline V gene sequence: CDR1 SGHDT, CDR2 YYEEEE. The V segment lost 8 bases and the J segment 4 bases; nucleotides outside the gene matches: 8. CDR3 size: 13 residues. The DNA for the CDR3 is TGTGCCAGTCGTTCTAGGGGGCGAGAGACCCAGTACTTC. Translation: CASRSRGRETQYF.

V is TRBV6-5 and J is TRBJ2-5; tentatively, D is TRBD2 (6 bases). Germline CDR1 is MNHEY and CDR2 is SVGAGI. The V and J ends lost 6 bases and 5 bases respectively, with 19 bases between them. The CDR3 runs to 15 residues. CDR3 residues: CASRLDGTQGETQYF. The CDR3 DNA sequence: TGTGCCAGCAGGCTCGACGGGACTCAAGGGGAGACCCAGTACTTC.

The chain uses TRBV18 and TRBJ2-5; D remains ambiguous. Trimming stripped 2 bases from V and 1 base from J, with 11 bases between. The CDR3 is 15 amino acids. From germline, CDR1 is KGHSH and CDR2 LQKENI. The CDR3 bases are TGTGCCAGCTCACCAATTTCGTTCAGCCAAGAGACCCAGTACTTC. Its translation: CASSPISFSQETQYF.

This clone was detected once. The gene calls are TRBV10-3 and TRBJ1-1; TRBD1 matches 7 bases. With 6 bases clipped from V and 1 base from J, the junction kept 8 bases outside the gene matches. There are 15 residues in the CDR3. CDR1 ENHRY and CDR2 SYGVKD come from the germline V gene. CDR3 in amino acids: CAISKTGLGNTEAFF. In nucleotides, the CDR3 is TGTGCCATCAGCAAGACAGGGTTGGGGAACACTGAAGCTTTCTTT.

This clone came up a few times. A read error may account for a junction end that differs from germline. The V call is TRBV30, the J call TRBJ1-4, with D possibly matching TRBD1 (6 bases). This CDR3 contains 14 residues. The germline gives CDR1 GTSNPN, CDR2 SVGIG (reference sequence). The CDR3 region is CARSTGQPNEKLFF. Here the CDR3 DNA reads TGTGCCCGGAGCACTGGACAGCCTAATGAAAAACTGTTTTTT.

This rearrangement joins TRBV5-4 to TRBJ2-7; TRBD1 agrees at 7 bases. The J segment lost 5 bases and the V segment lost 1 base, leaving 6 bases of the junction unmatched. Germline assignment: CDR1 SGHNT and CDR2 YYREEE (reference sequence). The CDR3 runs to 14 residues. The DNA for the CDR3 is TGTGCCAGCAGCTTGAAAGGGGGCAGGGACGAGCAGTACTTC. Protein sequence: CASSLKGGRDEQYF.

The gene calls are TRBV14 and TRBJ1-1; maybe TRBD1 (5 bases). The CDR3 totals 13 residues. The germline CDR1 and CDR2 sequences are SGHDN and FVKESK. Trimming pared 4 bases from V and 10 bases from J, leaving 16 bases between. The CDR3 region has the DNA TGTGCCAGCAGCCCGGGTTTGGGGCGGGGAGCTTTCTTT. Translating gives CASSPGLGRGAFF.

The table lists this clone with a count of one. For the CDR3, the DNA is TGTGCCAGCAGCCAAGTCTCGGGACAGATCTATGGCTACACCTTC. The encoded protein is CASSQVSGQIYGYTF. This rearrangement joins TRBV14 to TRBJ1-2, with 7 positions matching TRBD1. J lost 4 bases, V lost 1 base, and 6 bases had no gene match. The CDR3 sequence is 15 residues long. CDR1 is SGHDN and CDR2 is FVKESK in the germline V gene.

The chain combines TRBV30 with TRBJ2-7, with D unresolved. CDR1 GTSNPN and CDR2 SVGIG come from the germline V gene (reference sequence). Trimming left V 8 bases short and J 2 bases short, with 10 bases between. This CDR3 is 11 amino acids long. Here the CDR3 reads CALAITYEQYF. The CDR3 DNA sequence: TGTGCCCTGGCAATTACCTACGAGCAGTACTTC.

The chain carries TRBV11-2 and TRBJ2-5; 11 bases align to TRBD1. This CDR3 is 15 amino acids long. Per germline, CDR1 SGHAT and CDR2 FQNNGV. V lost 5 bases and J lost 3; bases outside the gene matches: 5. CDR3 residues: CASSVRTGGEETQYF. The CDR3 nucleotides are TGTGCCAGCAGCGTACGGACAGGGGGCGAAGAGACCCAGTACTTC.

The rearrangement joins TRBV11-2 to TRBJ2-1; 9 nucleotides agree with TRBD1. J was trimmed by 4 bases and V by 5 bases; bases with no gene match: 3. CDR1 SGHAT and CDR2 FQNNGV come from the germline V gene. This CDR3 is 14 amino acids long. The CDR3 sequence: CASSPGTGYNEQFF. The DNA of the CDR3 is TGTGCCAGCAGCCCCGGGACAGGGTACAATGAGCAGTTCTTC.

V usage is TRBV28 and J usage is TRBJ2-7; TRBD2 might be the D (6 bases). This CDR3 has 14 residues. The germline V gene has CDR1 MDHEN and CDR2 SYDVKM. V was cut by 7 bases and J by 4 bases, with 17 bases left in between. CDR3: CASNQQVAGYEQYF. In nucleotides, the CDR3 is TGTGCCAGCAACCAACAGGTGGCGGGATACGAGCAGTACTTC.

The chain combines TRBV5-1 with TRBJ2-2; the D gene is possibly TRBD1 (7 bases). The CDR3 sequence is 16 residues long. The germline V gene encodes CDR1 SGHRS and CDR2 YFSETQ. Trimming removed 4 bases from V and 4 bases from J, with 17 bases in between. The CDR3 here is CASSPLAGGGTGELFF. As DNA, the CDR3 is TGCGCCAGCAGCCCCCTGGCAGGGGGAGGCACCGGGGAGCTGTTTTTT.

The chain recombines TRBV15 with TRBJ1-2; D is undetermined. The CDR3 is made up of 14 amino acids. The V end was cut by 3 bases, the J end by 1 base, with 9 bases between. Germline loops: CDR1 LNHNV, CDR2 YYDKDF (reference sequence). CDR3 region: CATSSNAGNYGYTF. In DNA, the CDR3 is TGTGCCACCAGCAGCAACGCGGGTAACTATGGCTACACCTTC.

This chain connects TRBV19 to TRBJ1-2; D uncertain. The CDR3 is 14 amino acids. Germline V gene sequence: CDR1 LNHDA, CDR2 SQIVND (reference sequence). Trimming pared 3 bases from V and 2 bases from J, leaving 10 bases between. The CDR3 sequence: CASSILGNNYGYTF. CDR3 nucleotides: TGTGCCAGTAGTATCCTCGGGAACAACTATGGCTACACCTTC. Looking up the rest from reference TRBV19 and TRBJ1-2 gives the full variable domain: DGGITQSPKYLFRKEGQNVTLSCEQNLNHDAMYWYRQDPGQGLRLIYYSQIVNDFQKGDIAEGYSVSREKKESFPLTVTSAQKNPTAFYLCASSILGNNYGYTFGSGTRLTVV.